This TCR beta chain was recovered during a study of shared clonotypes between healthy human individuals. This CDR3 region has 13 residues. V was shortened by 3 bases and J by 3 bases, with 8 bases between the two germline ends. The germline V gene has CDR1 KGHSH and CDR2 LQKENI. The investigators split CD4+ cells into a CD45RA+ naive subset and a CD45RA-negative memory subset. Some clones are missing from TCRdb's copy, which holds only in-frame ones; the method was immunoSEQ multiplex PCR. Among over a million clones listed, approximately 80% were seen once. This chain links TRBV18 with TRBJ1-1; unclear D gene. This clonotype was sampled from a man aged 18 to 35 in good health. Some clones in this sample may be carry-over from other donors' samples. Sequences were obtained from memory CD4+ T cells from PBMCs. Subset given: CD45RA-negative fraction. In DNA form, the CDR3 reads TGTGCCAGCTCACCGGAAATCGACACTGAAGCTTTCTTT. Protein product: CASSPEIDTEAFF.